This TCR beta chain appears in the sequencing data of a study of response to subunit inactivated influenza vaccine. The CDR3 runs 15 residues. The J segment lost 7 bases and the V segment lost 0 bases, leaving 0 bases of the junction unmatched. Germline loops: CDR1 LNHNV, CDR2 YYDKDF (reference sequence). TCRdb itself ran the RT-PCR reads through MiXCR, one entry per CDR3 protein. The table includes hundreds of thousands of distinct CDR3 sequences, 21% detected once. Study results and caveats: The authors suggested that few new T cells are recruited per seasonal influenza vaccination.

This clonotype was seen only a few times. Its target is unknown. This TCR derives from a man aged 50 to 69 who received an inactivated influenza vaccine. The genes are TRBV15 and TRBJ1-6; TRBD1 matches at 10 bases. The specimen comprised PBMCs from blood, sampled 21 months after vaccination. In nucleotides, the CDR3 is TGTGCCACCAGCAGAGAGGGACAGGGGAATTCACCCCTCCACTTT. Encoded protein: CATSREGQGNSPLHF.